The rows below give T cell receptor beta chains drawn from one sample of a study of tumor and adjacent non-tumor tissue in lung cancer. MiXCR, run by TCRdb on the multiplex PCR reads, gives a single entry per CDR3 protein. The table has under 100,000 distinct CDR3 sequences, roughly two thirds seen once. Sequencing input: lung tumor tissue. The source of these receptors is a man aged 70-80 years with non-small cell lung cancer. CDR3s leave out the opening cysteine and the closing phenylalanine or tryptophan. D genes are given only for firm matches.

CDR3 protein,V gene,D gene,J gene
ATSARANNQPQH,TRBV24-1,-,TRBJ1-5
ASSPPGSGVHTQY,TRBV12-3/TRBV12-4,TRBD2,TRBJ2-3
ASSPWGGPRANVLT,TRBV11-2,-,TRBJ2-6
ASSLQGPQETQC,TRBV11-3,-,TRBJ2-5
ASSHVTYGDEKLF,TRBV14,-,TRBJ1-4
ASRPRTSRLYEQY,TRBV6-5,TRBD2,TRBJ2-7
ASSIVLNSYEQY,TRBV11-2,-,TRBJ2-7
ASSLPGPQY,TRBV12-3/TRBV12-4,-,TRBJ2-5
ASGENLVGQS,TRBV6-1,-,TRBJ2-1
ASTLGSYGYT,TRBV28,-,TRBJ1-2
ASSLLSGNTGELF,TRBV5-1,-,TRBJ2-2
SVRSRGATQY,TRBV29-1,-,TRBJ2-5
AIAGSEVDEQY,TRBV6-1,-,TRBJ2-7
ASSLPGRGTDTQH,TRBV11-1,-,-
ASSLAGGAPDTQY,TRBV11-2,-,TRBJ2-3
VSNLGSRQTQY,TRBV11-1,-,TRBJ2-5
ASSAGNSLLH,TRBV11-2,-,TRBJ1-6
ASSEEGTRAHGYT,TRBV6-1,-,TRBJ1-2
TGSPWGKGMSTGELF,TRBV11-2,-,TRBJ2-2
ATSVKYNEQF,TRBV24-1,-,TRBJ2-1
ANSLGRGSSYKQY,TRBV12-3/TRBV12-4,TRBD1,TRBJ2-7
TSTDRDTQY,TRBV6-6,TRBD1,TRBJ2-5
ASNLRQESSYEQY,TRBV11-1,-,TRBJ2-7
ACMVLSDAF,TRBV12-3/TRBV12-4,-,TRBJ1-1
ASSSPSVVETQY,TRBV7-9,-,TRBJ2-5